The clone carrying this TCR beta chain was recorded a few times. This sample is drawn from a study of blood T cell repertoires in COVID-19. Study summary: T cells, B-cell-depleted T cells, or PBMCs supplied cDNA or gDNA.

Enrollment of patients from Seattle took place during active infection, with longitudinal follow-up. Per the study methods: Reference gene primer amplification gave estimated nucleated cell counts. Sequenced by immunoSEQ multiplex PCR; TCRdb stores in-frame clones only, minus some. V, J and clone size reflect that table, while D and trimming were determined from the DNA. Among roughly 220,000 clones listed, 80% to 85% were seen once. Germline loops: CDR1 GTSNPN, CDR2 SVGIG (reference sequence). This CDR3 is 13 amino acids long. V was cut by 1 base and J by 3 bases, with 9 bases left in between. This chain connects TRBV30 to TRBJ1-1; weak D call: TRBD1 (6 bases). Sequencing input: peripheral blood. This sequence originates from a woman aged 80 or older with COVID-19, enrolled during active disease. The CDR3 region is CAWSERGYTEAFF. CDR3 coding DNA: TGTGCCTGGAGTGAGAGGGGGTACACTGAAGCTTTCTTT.